This T cell receptor beta chain was observed in a study of early T cells in non-severe SARS-CoV-2 infection. TCRdb analysed the 5' RACE reads with MiXCR anew, one entry per CDR3 protein. The profile shows about 48,000 distinct CDR3 sequences, approximately 5.1% of them singletons. V was clipped by 4 bases and J by 8 bases, with 13 bases between them. The CDR3 has 13 residues. At least ten counts were recorded for this clonotype. This receptor was identified in an adult who was a healthcare worker with PCR-confirmed SARS-CoV-2 infection or an uninfected control (not recorded which). Here the sequenced sample was whole blood, taken at baseline. This chain joins TRBV12-3 or TRBV12-4 and TRBJ2-3, with no clear D. The CDR3 sequence is CASSSPMKGTQYF. The CDR3 DNA is TGTGCCAGCAGTTCGCCGATGAAGGGTACGCAGTATTTT.